This T cell receptor beta chain originates from a study of T cell changes during pregnancy in multiple sclerosis. J gave up 3 bases and V 4 bases, and 1 base lay outside the gene matches. The germline V gene has CDR1 SSHAT and CDR2 FNYEAQ (reference sequence). The CDR3 loop spans 13 amino acids. Assay used: immunoSEQ multiplex PCR; TCRdb lists only in-frame clones, some missing. Among around 67,000 clones listed, 90% were seen once. This sequence was found in a female donor in good health, enrolled as a control in a pregnancy study. The V and J genes are TRBV7-7 and TRBJ2-3, with 7 bases that match TRBD1. The sample here was peripheral blood, taken after pregnancy. Here the CDR3 reads CASSSTGTDTQYF. In DNA form, the CDR3 reads TGTGCCAGCAGCTCGACAGGGACAGATACGCAGTATTTT.